The clone carrying this T cell receptor (beta chain) was counted only a few times. The antigen is undetermined. This sample is part of a study of T cell repertoires in cytomegalovirus infection. Study conclusions and caveats: Frequencies of public TCR beta families were cumulated, and this identified carriers of CMV plus the relevant HLA. CMV-specific TCR beta clonotypes restricted by HLA-C dominated the ex vivo response.

The CDR3 loop spans 13 amino acids. Germline V CDR1 and CDR2: SEHNR, FQNEAQ (reference sequence). V lost 5 bases, J lost 7 bases, and 13 bases lay in between. TCRdb reanalysed the reads using MiXCR and keeps one entry per CDR3 protein. The profile shows about 770,000 distinct CDR3 sequences, 25% to 35% of them singletons. This TCR was recovered from a human donor in good health (CMV status not recorded). Some clones in this sample may be carry-over from other donors' samples. V gene TRBV7-9 combines with J gene TRBJ2-3; no definite D call. The sample was cultured CD8+ T cells from PBMCs, taken from culture after CMV antigen stimulation. The CDR3 protein is CASSLPGLNTQYF. DNA of the CDR3: TGTGCCAGCAGCCTTCCGGGCCTCAATACGCAGTATTTT.